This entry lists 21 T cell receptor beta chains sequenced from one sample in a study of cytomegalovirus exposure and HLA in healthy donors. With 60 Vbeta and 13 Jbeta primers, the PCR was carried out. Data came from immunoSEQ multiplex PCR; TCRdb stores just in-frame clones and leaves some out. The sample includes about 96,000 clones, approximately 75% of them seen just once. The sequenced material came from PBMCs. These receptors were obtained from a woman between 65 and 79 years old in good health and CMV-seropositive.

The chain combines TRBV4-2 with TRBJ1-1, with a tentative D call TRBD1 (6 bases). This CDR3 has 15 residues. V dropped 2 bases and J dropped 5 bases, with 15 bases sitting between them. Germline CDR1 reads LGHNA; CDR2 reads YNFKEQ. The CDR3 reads CASSQNWGGRTEAFF. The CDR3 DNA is TGTGCCAGCAGCCAAAATTGGGGGGGGCGGACTGAAGCTTTCTTT.

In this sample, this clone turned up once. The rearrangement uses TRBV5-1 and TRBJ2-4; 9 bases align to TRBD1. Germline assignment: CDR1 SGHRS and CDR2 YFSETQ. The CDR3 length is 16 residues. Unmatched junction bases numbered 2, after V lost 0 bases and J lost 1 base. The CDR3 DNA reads TGCGCCAGCAGCTTGGGGACAGGGGTGGCCAAAAACATTCAGTACTTC. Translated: CASSLGTGVAKNIQYF. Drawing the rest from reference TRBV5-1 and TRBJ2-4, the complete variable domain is KAGVTQTPRYLIKTRGQQVTLSCSPISGHRSVSWYQQTPGQGLQFLFEYFSETQRNKGNFPGRFSGRQFSNSRSEMNVSTLELGDSALYLCASSLGTGVAKNIQYFGAGTRLSVL.

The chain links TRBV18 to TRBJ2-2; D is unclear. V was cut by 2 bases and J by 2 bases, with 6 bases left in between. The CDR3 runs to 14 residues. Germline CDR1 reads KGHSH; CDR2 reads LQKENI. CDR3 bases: TGTGCCAGCTCACCAAGGAGCAACACCGGGGAGCTGTTTTTT. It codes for CASSPRSNTGELFF.

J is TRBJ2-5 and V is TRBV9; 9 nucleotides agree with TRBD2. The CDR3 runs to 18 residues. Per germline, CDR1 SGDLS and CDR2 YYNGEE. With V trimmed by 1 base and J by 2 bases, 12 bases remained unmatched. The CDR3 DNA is TGTGCCAGCAGCGTACGACGACTTCTAGCGGGGCAGCAAGAGACCCAGTACTTC. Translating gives CASSVRRLLAGQQETQYF.

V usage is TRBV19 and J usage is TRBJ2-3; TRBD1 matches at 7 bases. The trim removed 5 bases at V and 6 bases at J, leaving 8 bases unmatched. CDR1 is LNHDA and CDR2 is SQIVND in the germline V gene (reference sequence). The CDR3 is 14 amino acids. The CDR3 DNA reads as TGTGCCAGTAGTCCAACAGGGGTGGGGGATACGCAGTATTTT. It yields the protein CASSPTGVGDTQYF.

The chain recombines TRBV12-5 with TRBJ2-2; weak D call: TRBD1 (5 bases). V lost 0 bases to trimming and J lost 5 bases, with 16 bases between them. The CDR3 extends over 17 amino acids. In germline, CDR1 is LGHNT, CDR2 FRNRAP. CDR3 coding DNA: TGTGCTAGTGGTTTGGTACTGGGGCCTCCCCCGACCGGGGAGCTGTTTTTT. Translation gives CASGLVLGPPPTGELFF.

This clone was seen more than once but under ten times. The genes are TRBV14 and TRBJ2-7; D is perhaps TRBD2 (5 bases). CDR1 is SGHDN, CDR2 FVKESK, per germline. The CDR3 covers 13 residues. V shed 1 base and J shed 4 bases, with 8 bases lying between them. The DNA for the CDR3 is TGTGCCAGCAGCCAAGCATCGGGATACGAGCAGTACTTC. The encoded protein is CASSQASGYEQYF.

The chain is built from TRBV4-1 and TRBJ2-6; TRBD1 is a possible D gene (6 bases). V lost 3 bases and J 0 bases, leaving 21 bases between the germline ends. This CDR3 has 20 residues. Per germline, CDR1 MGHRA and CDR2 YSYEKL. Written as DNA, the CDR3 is TGCGCCAGCAGCCAGACCGGACAGCCCGACGCCTCCTCTGGGGCCAACGTCCTGACTTTC. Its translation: CASSQTGQPDASSGANVLTF.

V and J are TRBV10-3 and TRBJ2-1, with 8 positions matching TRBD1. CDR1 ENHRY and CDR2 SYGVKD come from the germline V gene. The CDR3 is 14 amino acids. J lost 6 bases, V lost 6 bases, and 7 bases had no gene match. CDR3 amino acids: CAISAGTGPNEQFF. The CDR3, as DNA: TGTGCCATCAGCGCCGGGACAGGACCCAATGAGCAGTTCTTC.

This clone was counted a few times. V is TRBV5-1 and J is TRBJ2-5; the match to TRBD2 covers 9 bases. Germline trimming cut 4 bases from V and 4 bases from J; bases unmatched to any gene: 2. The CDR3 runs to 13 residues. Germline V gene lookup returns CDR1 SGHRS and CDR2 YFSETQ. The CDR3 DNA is TGCGCCAGCAGCCCACTAGCGGGAGAGACCCAGTACTTC. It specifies CASSPLAGETQYF. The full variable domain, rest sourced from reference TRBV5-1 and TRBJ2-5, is KAGVTQTPRYLIKTRGQQVTLSCSPISGHRSVSWYQQTPGQGLQFLFEYFSETQRNKGNFPGRFSGRQFSNSRSEMNVSTLELGDSALYLCASSPLAGETQYFGPGTRLLVL.

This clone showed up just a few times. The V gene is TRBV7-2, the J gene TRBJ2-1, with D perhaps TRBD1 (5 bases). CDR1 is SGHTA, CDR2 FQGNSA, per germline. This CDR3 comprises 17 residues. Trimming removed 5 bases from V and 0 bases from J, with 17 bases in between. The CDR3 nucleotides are TGTGCCAGCAGCCATCAGGGAACTCCCTTCTCCTACAATGAGCAGTTCTTC. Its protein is CASSHQGTPFSYNEQFF.

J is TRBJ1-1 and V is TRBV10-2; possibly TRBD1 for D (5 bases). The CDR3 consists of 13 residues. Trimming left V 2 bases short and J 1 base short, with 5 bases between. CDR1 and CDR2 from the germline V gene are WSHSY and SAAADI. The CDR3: CASSERGNTEAFF. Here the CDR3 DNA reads TGCGCCAGCAGTGAGAGGGGGAACACTGAAGCTTTCTTT.

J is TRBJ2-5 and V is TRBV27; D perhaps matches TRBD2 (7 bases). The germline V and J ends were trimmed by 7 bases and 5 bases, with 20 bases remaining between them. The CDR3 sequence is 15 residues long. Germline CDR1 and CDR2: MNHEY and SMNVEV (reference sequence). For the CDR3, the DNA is TGTGCCAGCACCCGCCAAGCGGGGAGGGGGGAGACCCAGTACTTC. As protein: CASTRQAGRGETQYF.

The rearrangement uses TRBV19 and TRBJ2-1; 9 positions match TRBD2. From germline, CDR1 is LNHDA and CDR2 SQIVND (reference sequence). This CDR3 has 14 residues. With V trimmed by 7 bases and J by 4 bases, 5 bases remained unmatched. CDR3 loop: CASTRSGSYNEQFF. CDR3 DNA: TGTGCCAGTACCCGTAGCGGGAGTTACAATGAGCAGTTCTTC.

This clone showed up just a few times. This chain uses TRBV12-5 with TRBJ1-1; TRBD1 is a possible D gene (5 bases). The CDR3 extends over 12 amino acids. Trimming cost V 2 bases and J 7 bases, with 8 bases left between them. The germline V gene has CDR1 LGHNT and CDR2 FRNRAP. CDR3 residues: CASGLNGGEAFF. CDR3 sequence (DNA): TGTGCTAGTGGTTTGAACGGGGGTGAAGCTTTCTTT. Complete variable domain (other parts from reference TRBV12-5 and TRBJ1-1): DARVTQTPRHKVTEMGQEVTMRCQPILGHNTVFWYRQTMMQGLELLAYFRNRAPLDDSGMPKDRFSAEMPDATLATLKIQPSEPRDSAVYFCASGLNGGEAFFGQGTRLTVV.

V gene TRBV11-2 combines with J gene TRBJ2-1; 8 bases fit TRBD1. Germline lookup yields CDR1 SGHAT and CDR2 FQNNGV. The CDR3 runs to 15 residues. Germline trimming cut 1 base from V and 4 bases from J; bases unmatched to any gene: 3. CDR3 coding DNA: TGTGCCAGCAGCTTAGGTCGGGACAGGTACAATGAGCAGTTCTTC. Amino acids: CASSLGRDRYNEQFF.

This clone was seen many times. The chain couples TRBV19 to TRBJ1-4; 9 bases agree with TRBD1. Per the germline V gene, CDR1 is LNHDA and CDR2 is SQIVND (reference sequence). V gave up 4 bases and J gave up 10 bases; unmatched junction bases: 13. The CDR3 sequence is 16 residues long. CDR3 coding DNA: TGTGCCAGTAGTACCGACGGCCGGACAGGGGTGAGAAAACTGTTTTTT. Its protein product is CASSTDGRTGVRKLFF.

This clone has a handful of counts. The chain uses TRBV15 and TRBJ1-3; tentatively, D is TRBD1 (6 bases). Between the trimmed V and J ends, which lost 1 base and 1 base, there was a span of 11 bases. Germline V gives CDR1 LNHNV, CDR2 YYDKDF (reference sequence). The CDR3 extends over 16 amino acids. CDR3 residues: CATSRVHRASGNTIYF. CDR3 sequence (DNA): TGTGCCACCAGCAGAGTACACAGGGCGTCTGGAAACACCATATATTTT.

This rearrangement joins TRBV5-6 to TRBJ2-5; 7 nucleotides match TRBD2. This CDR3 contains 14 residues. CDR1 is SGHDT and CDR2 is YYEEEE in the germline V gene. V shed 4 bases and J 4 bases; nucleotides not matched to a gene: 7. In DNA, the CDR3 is TGTGCCAGCAGCCCCCGGGGCGGGGGAGAGACCCAGTACTTC. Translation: CASSPRGGGETQYF. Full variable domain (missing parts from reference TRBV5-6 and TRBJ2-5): DAGVTQSPTHLIKTRGQQVTLRCSPKSGHDTVSWYQQALGQGPQFIFQYYEEEERQRGNFPDRFSGHQFPNYSSELNVNALLLGDSALYLCASSPRGGGETQYFGPGTRLLVL.

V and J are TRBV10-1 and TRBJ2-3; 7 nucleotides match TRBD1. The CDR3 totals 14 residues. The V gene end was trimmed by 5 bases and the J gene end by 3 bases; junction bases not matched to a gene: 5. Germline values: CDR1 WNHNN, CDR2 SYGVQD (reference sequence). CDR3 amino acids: CASSPTGRTDTQYF. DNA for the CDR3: TGCGCCAGCAGTCCGACAGGGAGAACAGATACGCAGTATTTT.

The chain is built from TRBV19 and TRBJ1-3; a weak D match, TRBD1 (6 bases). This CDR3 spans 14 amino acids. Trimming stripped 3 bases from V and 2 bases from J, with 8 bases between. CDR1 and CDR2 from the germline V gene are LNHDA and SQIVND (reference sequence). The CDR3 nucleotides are TGTGCCAGTAGTATCCGGACAGCTGGAAACACCATATATTTT. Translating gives CASSIRTAGNTIYF.